The source of this T cell receptor beta chain is a study of CD8+CD57+ T cells in acquired aplastic anemia. Turning to the study itself: Isolated CD4+ and CD8+ cells, once sorted, yielded DNA averaging 3.2 ug.

Germline CDR1 and CDR2: SGHTA and FQGTGA. The CDR3 runs to 15 residues. TCR beta VDJ and CDR3 profiles were obtained from a genomic DNA template. TCRdb fed the reads into MiXCR, producing one record per CDR3 protein. Here the sample spans approximately 260,000 distinct CDR3 sequences, 65% to 90% being singletons. With respect to this clonotype: The junction and the germline gene differ at one end; a read error may be behind it.

Patients picked for sequencing had shown CD8+CD57+ cell expansion detected by flow cytometry. The TCR sequence derives from a human donor with aplastic anemia. Sequenced: sorted CD4+, CD8+, or CD8+CD57+ T cells (not recorded which) from PBMCs. The chain links TRBV7-3 to TRBJ2-5; 7 bases are shared with TRBD2. CDR3 in DNA: TGTGCCAGCAGTTTTGGCGGGAGTTGGGAAGAGACCCAGTGCTTC. This translates into CASSFGGSWEETQCF. Filled out from reference TRBV7-3 and TRBJ2-5, the complete variable domain reads GAGVSQTPSNKVTEKGKYVELRCDPISGHTALYWYRQSLGQGPEFLIYFQGTGAADDSGLPNDRFFAVRPEGSVSTLKIQRTERGDSAVYLCASSFGGSWEETQCFGPGTRLLVL.